This TCR beta chain was sequenced in a study of CD8+CD57+ T cells in acquired aplastic anemia (dated by TCRdb to about 2018). A note on the overall study: Extracted DNA from sorted CD4+ and CD8+ cells averaged around 3.3 ug, ranging from 0.2 to 27.4 ug. Mean read counts for healthy donor samples were around 10 million for CD4+ cells and around 11 million for CD8+ cells. The full study reports these points: Patients and healthy controls showed no significant difference in CD8+ Simpson's diversity (P=0.060). Although twenty-nine CD8+ CDR3 sequences were shared by patients and controls, these sequences appeared highly expressed in patients and within the immunodominant clones of patients.

Genomic DNA served as template for TCR beta VDJ combination and CDR3 sequence profiling. An Illumina HiSeq 2000 was the platform used for TCR repertoire sequencing. On the study's bioinformatics: Repertoire assessment relied on Simpson's diversity index, CDR3 size and DJ length profiles, and TRBV/TRBJ rearrangement plots. The most abundant DNA sequence in the deep sequencing data was taken as the immunodominant clone. CDR3 amino acid sequences were screened for sharing across subjects and were compared with published repertoires and the VDJdb database. Starting from the raw public reads, TCRdb applied fastp trimming at Q25, assembled clones with MiXCR and retained in-frame beta chains. Each record represents a unique CDR3 protein, reported with the most common genes and DNA among its rows. For this entry, the V and J calls and clone size follow TCRdb and not the study's own pipeline. The sample yields some 180,000 distinct CDR3 sequences; about half were counted once. The ten largest account for under 3% of the sample.

The study deep-sequenced TCR repertoires of sorted CD4+ and CD8+ blood T cells from severe aplastic anemia patients and healthy subjects. Ficoll-Paque density gradient centrifugation was used to isolate peripheral blood mononuclear cells. Before DNA extraction, CD4+ and CD8+ T cells were sorted by FACS or by magnetic beads. Based on the germline V gene (reference sequence), the CDR1 and CDR2 sequences are DFQATT and SNEGSKA. CDR3 length: 20 amino acids, cysteine to phenylalanine. This entry keeps only the CDR3 DNA: 60 bases, framed from base 1. Ends trimmed: V by 1 base, J by 6 bases; bases unmatched to a gene: 14. In regard to this clonotype: Which antigen it targets is not known. Base qualities are missing; no much larger clone stands one base away.

The chain uses TRBV20-1 and TRBJ2-2; TRBD2 matches 16 bases in the middle. This receptor was obtained from a human donor in good health. The sample taken for sequencing was sorted CD4+, CD8+, or CD8+CD57+ T cells (not recorded which) from PBMCs. The DNA reads TGCAGTGCTAGAGTTCCTTCCGGGACTAGCGGGAGGGCCTCTCCCGGGGAGCTGTTTTTT. Its translation is CSARVPSGTSGRASPGELFF.